This T cell receptor beta chain came from a study of cytomegalovirus exposure and HLA in healthy donors. Notes on the study in general: Reported results showed that the classifier diagnosed cytomegalovirus status with high specificity and sensitivity. Rare TCR sequences dominated, though some public TCRs recurred in many donors. Cytomegalovirus-associated status was assigned to approximately 160 TCR beta chains.

Donors were drawn from the 120-subject validation cohort, separate from the approximately 670-subject first cohort. With regard to this clone: Antigen unknown.

TCRdb's table, derived via immunoSEQ multiplex PCR, lists solely in-frame clones and lacks some. The table shows fewer than 100,000 clones, with roughly 90% occurring only once. This CDR3 comprises 13 residues. CDR1 and CDR2 (germline): KGHSH, LQKENI. Trimming cost V 3 bases and J 5 bases, with 10 bases left between them. The sequence derives from a man in his thirties or forties in good health and CMV-seronegative. The chain employs TRBV18 and TRBJ1-1; D gene ambiguous. Sequenced: PBMCs. The CDR3 spells CASSPGAGTEAFF. The CDR3 DNA follows: TGTGCCAGCTCACCGGGCGCGGGTACTGAAGCTTTCTTT.